This is a list of T cell receptor beta chains from one sample in a study of CD8+ T cells in alopecia areata. Using immunoSEQ multiplex PCR, the repertoire was profiled, and TCRdb retains in-frame clones only, with some absent. The table records approximately 210,000 clones, approximately 56% of them present only once. The input for sequencing was CD4+ T cells sorted from blood, taken at week 4, from a patient treated with tofacitinib. These receptors originate from a human donor with alopecia areata. The CDR3 runs from the conserved cysteine through the conserved F or W. The order of the fields is J gene, D gene, V gene, clone size, CDR3 DNA, CDR3 protein. A D gene is named only where the DNA matches it firmly. Some rows mark clone size as missing; the rest say once, few, many or name a class of expanded clone.

J gene: TRBJ2-7; D gene: .; V gene: TRBV30; clone size: few; CDR3 DNA: TGTGCCTGGAGTCTCGGACTCTCCTACGAGCAGTACTTC; CDR3 protein: CAWSLGLSYEQYF
J gene: TRBJ2-7; D gene: .; V gene: TRBV4-3; clone size: once; CDR3 DNA: TGCGCCAGCAGCCAAGACGCGGGCTTTGGAGAGCAGTACTTC; CDR3 protein: CASSQDAGFGEQYF
J gene: TRBJ1-6; D gene: .; V gene: TRBV27; clone size: .; CDR3 DNA: TGTGCCAGCAGTTCCGATTACTATAATTCACCCCTCCACTTT; CDR3 protein: CASSSDYYNSPLHF
J gene: TRBJ2-5; D gene: TRBD1; V gene: TRBV5-6; clone size: few; CDR3 DNA: TGTGCCAGCACCCTGGGGGTGACAGGGAGTTCAGAGACCCAGTACTTC; CDR3 protein: CASTLGVTGSSETQYF
J gene: TRBJ2-3; D gene: .; V gene: TRBV30; clone size: .; CDR3 DNA: TGTGCCTGGAGTTTCACAGGGGAGGCAGATACGCAGTATTTT; CDR3 protein: CAWSFTGEADTQYF
J gene: TRBJ2-3; D gene: .; V gene: TRBV30; clone size: .; CDR3 DNA: TGTGCCAGCCCCGGTCCAGATACGCAGTATTTT; CDR3 protein: CASPGPDTQYF
J gene: TRBJ2-1; D gene: TRBD2; V gene: TRBV19; clone size: .; CDR3 DNA: TGTGCCAGTAGTGGTCTAGCGGTCTACAATGAGCAGTTCTTC; CDR3 protein: CASSGLAVYNEQFF
J gene: TRBJ2-7; D gene: .; V gene: TRBV5-4; clone size: .; CDR3 DNA: TGTGCCAGCAGCTTTACGGCAGGGGACTCCTACGAGCAGTACTTC; CDR3 protein: CASSFTAGDSYEQYF
J gene: TRBJ1-2; D gene: .; V gene: TRBV7-2; clone size: once; CDR3 DNA: TGTGCCAGCAGCGCGCGGGATTGGTACTCCCTAGGCTACACCTTC; CDR3 protein: CASSARDWYSLGYTF
J gene: TRBJ1-1; D gene: .; V gene: TRBV29-1; clone size: few; CDR3 DNA: TGCAGCGGGGAGACTTATATGAACACTGAAGCTTTCTTT; CDR3 protein: CSGETYMNTEAFF
J gene: TRBJ2-3; D gene: TRBD2; V gene: TRBV4-1; clone size: .; CDR3 DNA: TGCGCCAGCAGCCAAGAACCTGAGCGGGGGACGCAGTATTTT; CDR3 protein: CASSQEPERGTQYF
J gene: TRBJ1-2; D gene: .; V gene: TRBV27; clone size: many; CDR3 DNA: TGTGCCAGCAGTTTAGGCAGCAACTATGGCTACACCTTC; CDR3 protein: CASSLGSNYGYTF
J gene: TRBJ2-7; D gene: TRBD2; V gene: TRBV27; clone size: .; CDR3 DNA: TGTGCCAGCAGTCCTGGAGGAGCGGGGGAATACGAGCAGTACTTC; CDR3 protein: CASSPGGAGEYEQYF
J gene: TRBJ2-2; D gene: .; V gene: TRBV2; clone size: once; CDR3 DNA: TGTGCCAGCAGCCTCGAGCCTCCGGGTATAGCCGGGGAGCTGTTTTTT; CDR3 protein: CASSLEPPGIAGELFF
J gene: TRBJ2-7; D gene: .; V gene: TRBV25-1; clone size: .; CDR3 DNA: TGTGCCAGCAGTGGTGGACTGCGCGAGCAGTACTTC; CDR3 protein: CASSGGLREQYF
J gene: TRBJ2-5; D gene: TRBD2; V gene: TRBV29-1; clone size: .; CDR3 DNA: TGCAGCGCGACTAGCGGACAAGAGACCCAGTACTTC; CDR3 protein: CSATSGQETQYF
J gene: TRBJ2-5; D gene: .; V gene: TRBV4-1; clone size: .; CDR3 DNA: TGCGCCAGCAGCATAGACGGGGAGACCCAGTACTTC; CDR3 protein: CASSIDGETQYF
J gene: TRBJ2-3; D gene: .; V gene: TRBV11-2; clone size: few; CDR3 DNA: TGTGCCAGCAGCTTAACGGAGCAGTATTTT; CDR3 protein: CASSLTEQYF
J gene: TRBJ1-1; D gene: TRBD1; V gene: TRBV5-1; clone size: once; CDR3 DNA: TGCGCCAGCACCCTCGGACAGGACTACACTGAAGCTTTCTTT; CDR3 protein: CASTLGQDYTEAFF
J gene: TRBJ1-2; D gene: TRBD1; V gene: TRBV27; clone size: once; CDR3 DNA: TGTGCCAGCAGCGGACAGGGGGTCTATGGCTACACCTTC; CDR3 protein: CASSGQGVYGYTF
J gene: TRBJ2-5; D gene: .; V gene: TRBV18; clone size: .; CDR3 DNA: TGTGCCAGCTCACCACCCGGGACCCAAGAGACCCAGTACTTC; CDR3 protein: CASSPPGTQETQYF
J gene: TRBJ2-1; D gene: .; V gene: TRBV30; clone size: .; CDR3 DNA: TGTGCCTGGAGTCCATGGAAGGGCGATGAGCAGTTCTTC; CDR3 protein: CAWSPWKGDEQFF
J gene: TRBJ2-7; D gene: .; V gene: TRBV27; clone size: .; CDR3 DNA: TGTGCCAGCAGTTCTCGTTTGGCCGAGCAGTACTTC; CDR3 protein: CASSSRLAEQYF
J gene: TRBJ2-3; D gene: TRBD2; V gene: TRBV10-3; clone size: few; CDR3 DNA: TGTGCCATCAGTGGAAATAGCGGGGGGACCAGCACAGATACGCAGTATTTT; CDR3 protein: CAISGNSGGTSTDTQYF
J gene: TRBJ1-6; D gene: TRBD1; V gene: TRBV11-2; clone size: once; CDR3 DNA: TGTGCCACCCAGGAATTACAGGGGCCTAATTCACCCCTCCACTTT; CDR3 protein: CATQELQGPNSPLHF
J gene: TRBJ2-6; D gene: .; V gene: TRBV6-5; clone size: .; CDR3 DNA: TGTGCCAGCAGTCCTAGTCACTCTGGGGCCAACGTCCTGACTTTC; CDR3 protein: CASSPSHSGANVLTF
J gene: TRBJ2-5; D gene: TRBD2; V gene: TRBV6-5; clone size: few; CDR3 DNA: TGTGCCAGCCCTAGGGAGGGCAAGATAGAGACCCAGTACTTC; CDR3 protein: CASPREGKIETQYF
J gene: TRBJ1-6; D gene: .; V gene: TRBV5-6; clone size: .; CDR3 DNA: TGTGCCAGCAGCACCTGGACAGCGAGCTCCTATAATTCACCCCTCCACTTT; CDR3 protein: CASSTWTASSYNSPLHF
J gene: TRBJ1-6; D gene: .; V gene: TRBV27; clone size: .; CDR3 DNA: TGTGCCAGCATGGCTCCCGGCTATAATTCACCCCTCCACTTT; CDR3 protein: CASMAPGYNSPLHF
J gene: TRBJ2-7; D gene: TRBD1; V gene: TRBV15; clone size: .; CDR3 DNA: TGTGCCACCAGCAGACCTCCCAGGGGGCGCGGGTACGAGCAGTACTTC; CDR3 protein: CATSRPPRGRGYEQYF
J gene: TRBJ1-5; D gene: .; V gene: TRBV4-1; clone size: .; CDR3 DNA: TGCGCCAGCAGCCAAGTTGAGGGAGATCAGCCCCAGCATTTT; CDR3 protein: CASSQVEGDQPQHF
J gene: TRBJ1-1; D gene: TRBD1; V gene: TRBV25-1; clone size: .; CDR3 DNA: TGTGCCAGCCCCGACAGGGGGGTTTTTACTGAAGCTTTCTTT; CDR3 protein: CASPDRGVFTEAFF
J gene: TRBJ2-7; D gene: .; V gene: TRBV7-9; clone size: .; CDR3 DNA: TGTGCCAGCAGCCCCTCCGTCCCCTACGAGCAGTACTTC; CDR3 protein: CASSPSVPYEQYF
J gene: TRBJ2-1; D gene: TRBD2; V gene: TRBV4-2; clone size: .; CDR3 DNA: TGTGCCAGCAGCCAAGACGCGAGCGGGGGGCTTGAGCAGTTCTTC; CDR3 protein: CASSQDASGGLEQFF
J gene: TRBJ1-1; D gene: .; V gene: TRBV19; clone size: .; CDR3 DNA: TGTGCCAGTAGTATTACGAACACTGAAGCTTTCTTT; CDR3 protein: CASSITNTEAFF
J gene: TRBJ1-3; D gene: .; V gene: TRBV7-2; clone size: .; CDR3 DNA: TGTGCCAGCAGCTTAAATCCTTCTGGAAACACCATATATTTT; CDR3 protein: CASSLNPSGNTIYF
J gene: TRBJ1-1; D gene: .; V gene: TRBV6-6; clone size: .; CDR3 DNA: TGTGCCAGCAGTTATAGCCGGGGGGACACTGAAGCTTTCTTT; CDR3 protein: CASSYSRGDTEAFF
J gene: TRBJ2-3; D gene: TRBD2; V gene: TRBV5-4; clone size: .; CDR3 DNA: TGTGCCAGCAGCTTGGGCGGGACTAGCGGGGGCACAGATACGCAGTATTTT; CDR3 protein: CASSLGGTSGGTDTQYF
J gene: TRBJ2-2; D gene: .; V gene: TRBV9; clone size: few; CDR3 DNA: TGTGCCAGCAGCGCCAGTGTAGGGCCGAGAGTCGGGGAGCTGTTTTTT; CDR3 protein: CASSASVGPRVGELFF
J gene: TRBJ1-6; D gene: .; V gene: TRBV6-5; clone size: .; CDR3 DNA: TGTGCCAGCAGTTACTCGGGCACTTTCTATAATTCACCCCTCCACTTT; CDR3 protein: CASSYSGTFYNSPLHF
J gene: TRBJ2-7; D gene: .; V gene: TRBV5-1; clone size: .; CDR3 DNA: TGCGCCAGCAGCTTGACAAGTGTCAACTACGAGCAGTACTTC; CDR3 protein: CASSLTSVNYEQYF
J gene: TRBJ2-7; D gene: .; V gene: TRBV28; clone size: .; CDR3 DNA: TGTGCCAGCAGTATACAGGGCCTCTCCTACGAGCAGTACTTC; CDR3 protein: CASSIQGLSYEQYF
J gene: TRBJ2-1; D gene: .; V gene: TRBV11-2; clone size: .; CDR3 DNA: TGTGCCAGCAGCTTGCGGGGATCCTACAATGAGCAGTTCTTC; CDR3 protein: CASSLRGSYNEQFF
J gene: TRBJ1-1; D gene: .; V gene: TRBV4-2; clone size: .; CDR3 DNA: TGTGCCAGCAGCCAAGATGTGGTTGTGTACACTGAAGCTTTCTTT; CDR3 protein: CASSQDVVVYTEAFF
J gene: TRBJ2-2; D gene: .; V gene: TRBV19; clone size: .; CDR3 DNA: TGTGCCAGTAATGCAGTTTCCATGGCCGGGGAGCTGTTTTTT; CDR3 protein: CASNAVSMAGELFF
J gene: TRBJ2-7; D gene: .; V gene: TRBV7-2; clone size: .; CDR3 DNA: TGTGCCAGCAGTCAGTCCAGGAGCTCCTACGAGCAGTACTTC; CDR3 protein: CASSQSRSSYEQYF
J gene: TRBJ1-2; D gene: TRBD1; V gene: TRBV5-1; clone size: .; CDR3 DNA: TGCGCCAGCAGATTCCCGGGACAGGGGTCGGATGGCTACACCTTC; CDR3 protein: CASRFPGQGSDGYTF
J gene: TRBJ2-2; D gene: TRBD1; V gene: TRBV10-3; clone size: few; CDR3 DNA: TGTGCCATCAGGGGGACAGGGTTGGACGGGGAGCTGTTTTTT; CDR3 protein: CAIRGTGLDGELFF
J gene: TRBJ2-2; D gene: .; V gene: TRBV7-9; clone size: few; CDR3 DNA: TGTGCCAGCAGCTCGCGGCTGGGCGGGGAGCTGTTTTTT; CDR3 protein: CASSSRLGGELFF